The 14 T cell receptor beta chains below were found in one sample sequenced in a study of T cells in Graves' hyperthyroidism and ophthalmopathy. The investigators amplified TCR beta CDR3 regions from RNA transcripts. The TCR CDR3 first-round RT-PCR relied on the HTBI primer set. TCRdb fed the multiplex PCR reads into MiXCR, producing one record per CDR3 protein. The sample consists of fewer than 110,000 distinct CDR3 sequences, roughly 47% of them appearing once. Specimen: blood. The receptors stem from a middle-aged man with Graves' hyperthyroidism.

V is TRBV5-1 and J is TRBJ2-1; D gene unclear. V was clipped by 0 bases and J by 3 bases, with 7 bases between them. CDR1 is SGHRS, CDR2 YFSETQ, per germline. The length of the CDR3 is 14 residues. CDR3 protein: CASSLDRNYNEQFF. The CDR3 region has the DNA TGCGCCAGCAGCTTGGACAGAAACTACAATGAGCAGTTCTTC.

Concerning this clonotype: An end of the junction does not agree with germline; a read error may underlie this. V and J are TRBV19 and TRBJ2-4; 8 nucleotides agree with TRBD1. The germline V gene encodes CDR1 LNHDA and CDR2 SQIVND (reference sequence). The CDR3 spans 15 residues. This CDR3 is CASSILDRDENIRYF. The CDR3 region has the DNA TGTGCCAGTAGTATCTTGGACAGGGACGAAAACATTCGGTACTTC.

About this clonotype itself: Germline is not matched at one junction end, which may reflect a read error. For the CDR3, the DNA is TGCGCCAGCAGCCCTGGAGAGGGGGTGTTCACAGATACGCAGTATTTC. Translation gives CASSPGEGVFTDTQYF. V and J are TRBV5-1 and TRBJ2-3; perhaps TRBD1 as D (6 bases). The CDR3 runs 16 residues. Germline CDR1 and CDR2: SGHRS and YFSETQ.

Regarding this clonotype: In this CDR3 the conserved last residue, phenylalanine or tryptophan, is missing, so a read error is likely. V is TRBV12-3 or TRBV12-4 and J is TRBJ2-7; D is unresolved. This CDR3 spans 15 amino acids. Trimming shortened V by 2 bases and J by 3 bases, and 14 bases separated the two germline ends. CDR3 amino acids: CASSLNYGPLYEQYL. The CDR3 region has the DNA TGTGCCAGCAGTTTAAACTACGGGCCGCTCTACGAGCAGTACCTC.

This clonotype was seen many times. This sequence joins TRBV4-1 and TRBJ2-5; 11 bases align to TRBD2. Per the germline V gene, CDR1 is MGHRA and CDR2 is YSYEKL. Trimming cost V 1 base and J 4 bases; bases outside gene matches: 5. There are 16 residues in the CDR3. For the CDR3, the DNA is TGCGCCAGCAGCCAAGCTAGCGGGGGGCCTAGAGAGACCCAGTACTTC. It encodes CASSQASGGPRETQYF.

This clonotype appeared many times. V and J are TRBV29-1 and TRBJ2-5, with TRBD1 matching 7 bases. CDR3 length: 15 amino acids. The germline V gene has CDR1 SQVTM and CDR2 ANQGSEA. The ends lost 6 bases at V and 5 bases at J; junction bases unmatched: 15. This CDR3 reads CSVVPGTAYLETQYF. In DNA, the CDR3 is TGCAGCGTAGTACCCGGGACAGCTTATTTGGAGACCCAGTACTTC.

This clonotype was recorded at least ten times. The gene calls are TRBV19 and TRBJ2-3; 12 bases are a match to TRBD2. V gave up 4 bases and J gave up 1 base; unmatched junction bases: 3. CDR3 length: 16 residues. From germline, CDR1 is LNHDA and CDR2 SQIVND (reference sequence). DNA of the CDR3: TGTGCCAGTAGTAGACGACTAGCGGGGGGCACAGATACGCAGTATTTT. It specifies CASSRRLAGGTDTQYF.

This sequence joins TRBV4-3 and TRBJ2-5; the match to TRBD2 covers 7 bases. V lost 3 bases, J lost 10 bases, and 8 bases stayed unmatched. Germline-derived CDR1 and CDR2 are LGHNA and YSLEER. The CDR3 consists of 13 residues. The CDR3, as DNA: TGCGCCAGCAGCCAGGCCTGGGCGGGAGTCCAGTACTTC. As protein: CASSQAWAGVQYF.

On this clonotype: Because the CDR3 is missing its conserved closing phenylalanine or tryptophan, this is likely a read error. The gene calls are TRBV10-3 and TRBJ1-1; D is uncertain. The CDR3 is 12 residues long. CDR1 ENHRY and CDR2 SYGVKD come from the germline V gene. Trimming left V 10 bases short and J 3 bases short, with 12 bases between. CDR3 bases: TGTGCCACCACCCGCGGGGACACTGAAGCTTTCTTG. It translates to CATTRGDTEAFL.

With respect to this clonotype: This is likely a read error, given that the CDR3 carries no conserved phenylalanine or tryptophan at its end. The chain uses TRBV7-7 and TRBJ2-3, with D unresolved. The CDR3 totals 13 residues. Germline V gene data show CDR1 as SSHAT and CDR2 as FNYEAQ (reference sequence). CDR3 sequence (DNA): TGTGCTAGCAGCTTAGACGACACGGATACGCAGTATTCT. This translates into CASSLDDTDTQYS.

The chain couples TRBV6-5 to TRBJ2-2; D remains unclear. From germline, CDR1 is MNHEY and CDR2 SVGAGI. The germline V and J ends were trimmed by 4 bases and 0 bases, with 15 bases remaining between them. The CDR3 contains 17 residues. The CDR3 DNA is TGTGCCAGCAGTTCCCCGGATCAGCCCGCGAACACCGGGGAGCTGTTTTTT. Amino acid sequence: CASSSPDQPANTGELFF.

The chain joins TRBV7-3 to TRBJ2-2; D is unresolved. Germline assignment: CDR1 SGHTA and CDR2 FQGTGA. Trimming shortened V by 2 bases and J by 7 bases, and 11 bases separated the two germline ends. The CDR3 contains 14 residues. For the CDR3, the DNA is TGTGCCAGCAGCTTAGATGGGGATGGCGGGGAGCTGTTTTTT. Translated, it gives CASSLDGDGGELFF.

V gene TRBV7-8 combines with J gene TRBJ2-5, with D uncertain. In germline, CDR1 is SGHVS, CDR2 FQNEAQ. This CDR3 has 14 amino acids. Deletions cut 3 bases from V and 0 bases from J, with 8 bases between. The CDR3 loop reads CASSFVQHQETQYF. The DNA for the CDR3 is TGTGCCAGCAGCTTTGTACAGCACCAAGAGACCCAGTACTTC.

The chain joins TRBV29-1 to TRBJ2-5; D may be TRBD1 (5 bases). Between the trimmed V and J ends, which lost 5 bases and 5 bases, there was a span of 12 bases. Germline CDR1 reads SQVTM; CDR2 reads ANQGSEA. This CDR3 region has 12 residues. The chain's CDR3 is CSVLAGFETQYF. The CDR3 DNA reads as TGCAGCGTTCTTGCAGGGTTTGAGACCCAGTACTTC. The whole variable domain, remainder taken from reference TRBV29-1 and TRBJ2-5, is SAVISQKPSRDICQRGTSLTIQCQVDSQVTMMFWYRQQPGQSLTLIATANQGSEATYESGFVIDKFPISRPNLTFSTLTVSNMSPEDSSIYLCSVLAGFETQYFGPGTRLLVL.